This T cell receptor (beta chain) appears in the sequencing data of a study of T cell changes during pregnancy in multiple sclerosis. The CDR3 length is 16 residues. CDR1 is MGHRA, CDR2 YSYEKL, per germline. Trimming took off 2 bases at V and 7 bases at J, with 18 bases between the two ends. TCRdb keeps only in-frame clones here, not all; method: immunoSEQ multiplex PCR. The sample lists around 80,000 clones; around 90% were seen once. The source is a female donor with multiple sclerosis, enrolled in a pregnancy study. The chain couples TRBV4-1 to TRBJ2-1; D perhaps matches TRBD2 (5 bases). This material consisted of peripheral blood, taken before pregnancy. The CDR3 loop is CASSQRSLASMNEQFF. Here the CDR3 DNA reads TGCGCCAGCAGCCAACGTAGCCTAGCAAGTATGAATGAGCAGTTCTTC.